This record concerns one T cell receptor (beta chain) sequence. Its antigen is not identified. These data belong to a study of OX40 agonist ivuxolimab in advanced cancers. Findings of the study overall: Expansion of clones was among the lowest in partial responders at 0.1-3.0 mg/kg.

The CDR3 totals 16 residues. J gave up 2 bases and V 0 bases, and 2 bases lay outside the gene matches. In germline, CDR1 is SGHRS, CDR2 YFSETQ. Libraries were prepared by immunoSEQ multiplex PCR; TCRdb keeps only in-frame clonotypes and omits some of them. The profile shows tens of thousands of clones, about 93% of them singletons. The material sequenced was CD4+ or CD8+ T cells sorted from blood, taken in a trial of the OX40 agonist ivuxolimab. The receptor's source is an adult with an advanced solid tumor such as melanoma, head and neck, liver or kidney cancer. This chain uses TRBV5-1 with TRBJ2-3; TRBD2 matches 11 bases. This CDR3 reads CASSLGLAGTTDTQYF. CDR3 sequence (DNA): TGCGCCAGCAGCTTGGGACTAGCGGGGACCACAGATACGCAGTATTTT.